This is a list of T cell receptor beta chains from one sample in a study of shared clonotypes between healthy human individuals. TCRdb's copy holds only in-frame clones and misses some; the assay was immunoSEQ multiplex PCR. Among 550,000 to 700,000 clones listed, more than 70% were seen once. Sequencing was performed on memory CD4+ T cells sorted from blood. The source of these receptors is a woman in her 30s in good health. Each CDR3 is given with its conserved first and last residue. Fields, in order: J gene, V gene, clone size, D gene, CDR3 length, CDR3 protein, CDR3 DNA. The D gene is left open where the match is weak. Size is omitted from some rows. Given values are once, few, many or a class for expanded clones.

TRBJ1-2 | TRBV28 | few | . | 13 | CASRQTANYGYTF | TGTGCCAGCAGACAAACGGCAAACTATGGCTACACCTTC
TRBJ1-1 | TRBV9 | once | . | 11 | CASNPTGKAFF | TGTGCCAGCAACCCCACAGGGAAAGCTTTCTTT
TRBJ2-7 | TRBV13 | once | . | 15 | CASSLEASRSYEQYF | TGTGCCAGCAGCTTAGAGGCTAGTCGCTCCTACGAGCAGTACTTC
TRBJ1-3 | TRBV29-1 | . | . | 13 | CSVERQDGNTIYF | TGCAGCGTTGAAAGGCAGGATGGAAACACCATATATTTT
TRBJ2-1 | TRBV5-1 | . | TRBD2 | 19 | CASRNLKNSGLAGDNEQFF | TGCGCCAGCAGGAATCTTAAGAACTCGGGACTAGCGGGAGACAATGAGCAGTTCTTC
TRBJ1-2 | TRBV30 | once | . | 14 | CAWSRQFGVDGYTF | TGTGCCTGGAGTAGACAGTTCGGGGTTGATGGCTACACCTTC
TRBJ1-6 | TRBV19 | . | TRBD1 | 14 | CASSQTGGNSPLHF | TGTGCCAGTAGCCAGACAGGGGGTAATTCACCCCTCCACTTT
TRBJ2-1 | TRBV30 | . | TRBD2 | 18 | CAYIPGLAGGSSYNEQFF | TGTGCCTACATACCGGGACTAGCGGGAGGGAGCTCCTACAATGAGCAGTTCTTC
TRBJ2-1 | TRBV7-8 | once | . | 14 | CASSLGPAGDEQFF | TGTGCCAGCAGCCTCGGACCGGCCGGGGATGAGCAGTTCTTC
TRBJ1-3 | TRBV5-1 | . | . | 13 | CASSDGSGNTIYF | TGCGCCAGCAGCGATGGGTCTGGAAACACCATATATTTT
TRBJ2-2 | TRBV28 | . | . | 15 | CASRTLGGSTGELFF | TGTGCCAGCAGGACATTGGGGGGATCTACCGGGGAGCTGTTTTTT
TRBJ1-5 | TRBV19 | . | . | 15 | CASSIQGGTNQPQHF | TGTGCCAGTAGCATACAGGGAGGAACGAATCAGCCCCAGCATTTT
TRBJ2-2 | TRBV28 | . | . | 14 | CASSSTRAGGELFF | TGTGCCAGCAGTTCAACTAGGGCTGGCGGGGAGCTGTTTTTT
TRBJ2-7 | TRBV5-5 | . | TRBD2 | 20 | CASSLAQGRTSGWVSYEQYF | TGTGCCAGCAGCTTGGCCCAGGGCAGGACTAGCGGGTGGGTCTCCTACGAGCAGTACTTC
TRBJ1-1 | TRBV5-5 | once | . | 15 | CASSGGGLRNTEAFF | TGTGCCAGCAGCGGTGGTGGGTTACGGAACACTGAAGCTTTCTTT
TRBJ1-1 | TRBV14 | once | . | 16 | CASSQDAGQVITEAFF | TGTGCCAGCAGCCAAGATGCTGGGCAGGTTATCACTGAAGCTTTCTTT
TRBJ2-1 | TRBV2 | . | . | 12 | CASSERGYEQFF | TGTGCCAGCAGTGAGCGGGGATATGAGCAGTTCTTC
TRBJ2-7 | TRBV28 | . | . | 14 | CASRPPGRTYEQYF | TGTGCCAGCAGACCTCCCGGGCGTACCTACGAGCAGTACTTC
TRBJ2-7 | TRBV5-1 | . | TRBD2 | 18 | CASSPRVSGTTTPHEQYF | TGCGCCAGCAGCCCCAGGGTGTCCGGGACTACTACTCCCCACGAGCAGTACTTC
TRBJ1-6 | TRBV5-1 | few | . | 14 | CASSDGHENSPLHF | TGCGCCAGCAGCGACGGACACGAGAATTCACCCCTCCACTTT
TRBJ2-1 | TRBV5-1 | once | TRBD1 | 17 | CASSSGQAIITYNEQFF | TGCGCCAGCAGCTCCGGACAGGCAATCATCACCTACAATGAGCAGTTCTTC
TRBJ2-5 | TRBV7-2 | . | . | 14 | CASSLETGEETQYF | TGTGCCAGCAGCCTGGAGACGGGGGAGGAGACCCAGTACTTC
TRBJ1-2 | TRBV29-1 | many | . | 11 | CSVAGLYGYTF | TGCAGCGTGGCGGGCCTCTATGGCTACACCTTC
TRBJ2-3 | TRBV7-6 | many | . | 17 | CASRKGSGKRVTDTQYF | TGTGCCAGCAGAAAAGGGTCCGGGAAGAGGGTCACAGATACGCAGTATTTT
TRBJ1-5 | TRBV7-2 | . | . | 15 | CASSLDVLSNQPQHF | TGTGCCAGCAGCTTGGACGTTCTTAGCAATCAGCCCCAGCATTTT
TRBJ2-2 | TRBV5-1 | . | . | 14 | CASSTGTHTGELFF | TGCGCCAGCAGCACCGGGACCCACACCGGGGAGCTGTTTTTT
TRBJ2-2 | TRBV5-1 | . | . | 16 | CASVATGQGRIGELFF | TGCGCCAGCGTTGCGACGGGGCAGGGCCGTATCGGGGAGCTGTTTTTT
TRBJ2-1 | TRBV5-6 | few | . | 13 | CASSLAQYNEQFF | TGTGCCAGCAGCTTGGCACAGTACAATGAGCAGTTCTTC
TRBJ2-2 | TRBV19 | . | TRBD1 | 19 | CASKNPGQLKLKNTGELFF | TGTGCCAGTAAAAATCCGGGACAGCTAAAGCTAAAGAACACCGGGGAGCTGTTTTTT